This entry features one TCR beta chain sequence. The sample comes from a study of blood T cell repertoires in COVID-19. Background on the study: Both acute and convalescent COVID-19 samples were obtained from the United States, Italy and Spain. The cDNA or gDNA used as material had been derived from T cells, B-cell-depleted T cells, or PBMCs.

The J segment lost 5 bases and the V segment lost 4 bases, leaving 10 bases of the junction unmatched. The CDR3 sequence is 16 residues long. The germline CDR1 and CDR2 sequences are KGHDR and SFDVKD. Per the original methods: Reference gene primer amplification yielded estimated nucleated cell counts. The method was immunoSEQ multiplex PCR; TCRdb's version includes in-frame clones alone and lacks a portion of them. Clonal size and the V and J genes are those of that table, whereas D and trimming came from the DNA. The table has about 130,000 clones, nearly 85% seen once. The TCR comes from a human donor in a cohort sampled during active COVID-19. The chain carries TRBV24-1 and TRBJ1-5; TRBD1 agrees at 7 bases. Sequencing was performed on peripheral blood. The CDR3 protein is CATSDLDRVHYQPQHF. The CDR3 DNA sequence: TGTGCCACCAGTGACCTCGACAGGGTCCACTATCAGCCCCAGCATTTT.